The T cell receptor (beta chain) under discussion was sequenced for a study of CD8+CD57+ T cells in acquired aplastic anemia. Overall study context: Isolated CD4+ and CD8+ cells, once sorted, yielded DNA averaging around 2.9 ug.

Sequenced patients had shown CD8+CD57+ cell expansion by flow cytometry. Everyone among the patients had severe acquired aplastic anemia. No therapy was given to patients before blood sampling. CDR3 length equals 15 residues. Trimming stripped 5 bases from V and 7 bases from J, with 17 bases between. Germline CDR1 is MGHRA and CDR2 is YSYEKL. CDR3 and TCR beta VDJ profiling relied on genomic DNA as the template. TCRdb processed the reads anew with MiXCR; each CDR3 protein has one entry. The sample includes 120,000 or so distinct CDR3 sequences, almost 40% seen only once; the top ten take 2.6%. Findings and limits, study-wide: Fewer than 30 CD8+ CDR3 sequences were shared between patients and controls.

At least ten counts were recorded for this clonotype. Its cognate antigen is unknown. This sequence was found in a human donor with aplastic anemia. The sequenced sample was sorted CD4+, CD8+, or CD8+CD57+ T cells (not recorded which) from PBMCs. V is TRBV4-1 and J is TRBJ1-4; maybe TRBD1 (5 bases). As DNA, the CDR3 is TGCGCCAGCAGCAGATGGTCCGGGACCACTGAAAAACTGTTTTTT. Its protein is CASSRWSGTTEKLFF.